These T cell receptor beta chains were read from a single sample in a study of T-cell memory formation after mild COVID-19. TCRdb analysed the 5' RACE reads with MiXCR anew, one entry per CDR3 protein. The sample consists of around 260,000 distinct CDR3 sequences, 16% of them appearing once. Sequenced input: PBMCs or a T cell subset sorted from them (not recorded which). The receptors stem from a man aged 18 to 29 who had mild COVID-19 (a few samples of this study predate the infection). Cell type and time point are not known. CDR3s include the opening cysteine and the closing phenylalanine or tryptophan. The order of the fields is CDR3 DNA, CDR3 protein, clone size, D gene, J gene, V gene, CDR3 length. D genes are given only for firm matches. Some rows mark clone size as missing; the rest say once, few, many or name a class of expanded clone.

TGTGCCAGCACCCTAACTCCATATACCAGGAACAATGAGCAGTTCTTC	CASTLTPYTRNNEQFF	.	.	TRBJ2-1	TRBV6-5	16
TGTGCCAGCAGCCCTTCGGGACGGAGTGAAGCTTTCTTT	CASSPSGRSEAFF	.	.	TRBJ1-1	TRBV9	13
TGTGCCAGCAGTTACTGGGAGAGCACTGAAGCTTTCTTT	CASSYWESTEAFF	few	.	TRBJ1-1	TRBV6-5	13
TGTGCCAGCAGCGACTACTCCGGGGAGCTGTTTTTT	CASSDYSGELFF	.	.	TRBJ2-2	TRBV7-9	12
TGTGCCAGCAGATTAGCGGAGCTCACAGATACGCAGTATTTT	CASRLAELTDTQYF	.	.	TRBJ2-3	TRBV6-5	14
TGTGCCAGCAGTAACTGGCCGTGGACTAGCGGGGGCTCCTACGAGCAGTACTTC	CASSNWPWTSGGSYEQYF	.	TRBD2	TRBJ2-7	TRBV6-5	18
TGTGCCAGCAGCTTAGGTAGCGGGGGGGCGGAGACCCAGTACTTC	CASSLGSGGAETQYF	few	TRBD2	TRBJ2-5	TRBV7-2	15
TGTGCCAGCACTTGGGCCTACGGGGAGCTGTTTTTT	CASTWAYGELFF	few	.	TRBJ2-2	TRBV7-2	12
TGCGCCAGCAGCTTGGCCGGGGCTGGCTATGGCTACACCTTC	CASSLAGAGYGYTF	.	.	TRBJ1-2	TRBV5-1	14
TGTGCCAGCAGTTACTCGAGGACAGGGCTATACAATGAGCAGTTCTTC	CASSYSRTGLYNEQFF	.	TRBD1	TRBJ2-1	TRBV6-5	16
TGTGCCAGCAACGTAGCGGGGGGGCCGTACGAGCAGTACTTC	CASNVAGGPYEQYF	.	TRBD2	TRBJ2-7	TRBV12-3/TRBV12-4	14
TGTGCCAGCAGCCACACGGTCGGACTAGCGGCTCAAGAGACCCAGTACTTC	CASSHTVGLAAQETQYF	.	TRBD2	TRBJ2-5	TRBV7-6	17
TGTGCCAGCAGCTTATGGGGGGCGCACGGCTACACCTTC	CASSLWGAHGYTF	.	.	TRBJ1-2	TRBV7-2	13
TGCAGCGTTGGTTTTCTCGGCTACACCTTC	CSVGFLGYTF	.	.	TRBJ1-2	TRBV29-1	10
TGTGCCAGCAGCCAATTATTTCCTGGACAAGAGACCCAGTACTTC	CASSQLFPGQETQYF	few	.	TRBJ2-5	TRBV14	15
TGTGCCAGCAGCCGAGGGGTAAGAACTGAAGCTTTCTTT	CASSRGVRTEAFF	.	.	TRBJ1-1	TRBV3-1	13
TGCAGCGTTGGACAGGGGGCTAGGGGTGAGACCCAGTACTTC	CSVGQGARGETQYF	few	TRBD1	TRBJ2-5	TRBV29-1	14
TGTGCCAGCAGTTCCCCCGGGACTATGTCCAATGAGCAGTTCTTC	CASSSPGTMSNEQFF	.	TRBD2	TRBJ2-1	TRBV6-5	15
TGTGCCAGCAGACCAGGGGATACCCGAGGAACTGAAGCTTTCTTT	CASRPGDTRGTEAFF	.	.	TRBJ1-1	TRBV6-1	15
TGTGCCAGCAGCGATTTCTGGGCGGAAGACAATGAGCAGTTCTTC	CASSDFWAEDNEQFF	.	.	TRBJ2-1	TRBV9	15
TGTGCCAGCAGCCTCGGCAGTACCCGCACAGATACGCAGTATTTT	CASSLGSTRTDTQYF	few	.	TRBJ2-3	TRBV7-2	15
TGCAGTGCTAGCGGGGTCCGCCGGGATACGCAGTATTTT	CSASGVRRDTQYF	few	.	TRBJ2-3	TRBV20-1	13
TGTGCCAGCTTCGGAGGGGGCTCCTACGAGCAGTACTTC	CASFGGGSYEQYF	few	.	TRBJ2-7	TRBV5-6	13
TGCAGTGCTAGAGATAGGCGGGAACAAGAGACCCAGTACTTC	CSARDRREQETQYF	few	.	TRBJ2-5	TRBV20-1	14
TGCGCCAGCAGCCATCCATCTCCTTTCAATGAGCAGTTCTTC	CASSHPSPFNEQFF	.	.	TRBJ2-1	TRBV4-1	14
TGTGCCAGCAGTGACCAGGGTTTTAGTTTCACCCTCCACTTT	CASSDQGFSFTLHF	.	.	TRBJ1-6	TRBV2	14
TGTGCCAGCAGTCTAAAGGGGAGTCAAGAGACCCAGTACTTC	CASSLKGSQETQYF	many	.	TRBJ2-5	TRBV6-5	14